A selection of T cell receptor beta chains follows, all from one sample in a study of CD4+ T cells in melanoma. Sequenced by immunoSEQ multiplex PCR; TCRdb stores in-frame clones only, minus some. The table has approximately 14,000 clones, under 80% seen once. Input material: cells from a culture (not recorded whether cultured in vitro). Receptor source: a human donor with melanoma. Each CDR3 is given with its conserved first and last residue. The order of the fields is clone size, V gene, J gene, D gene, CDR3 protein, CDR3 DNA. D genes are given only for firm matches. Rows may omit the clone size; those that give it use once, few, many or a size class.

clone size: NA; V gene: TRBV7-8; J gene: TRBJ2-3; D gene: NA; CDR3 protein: CASSFGTDTQYF; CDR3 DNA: TGTGCCAGCAGCTTCGGCACAGATACGCAGTATTTT
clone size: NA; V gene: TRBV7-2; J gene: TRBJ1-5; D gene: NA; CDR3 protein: CASGAGWGGIQPQHF; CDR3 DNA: TGTGCCAGCGGGGCCGGGTGGGGGGGCATCCAGCCCCAGCATTTT
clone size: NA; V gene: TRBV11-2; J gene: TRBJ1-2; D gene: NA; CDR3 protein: CASSTPGGPGNYGYTF; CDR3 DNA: TGTGCCAGCAGCACCCCGGGGGGCCCGGGTAACTATGGCTACACCTTC
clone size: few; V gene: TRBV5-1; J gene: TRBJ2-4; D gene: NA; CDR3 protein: CASHRGGAGNGKNIQYF; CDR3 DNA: TGCGCCAGCCACCGGGGCGGTGCAGGGAACGGCAAAAACATTCAGTACTTC
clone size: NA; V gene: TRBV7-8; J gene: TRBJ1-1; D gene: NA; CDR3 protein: CASSLTADNEAFF; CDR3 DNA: TGTGCCAGCAGCTTAACTGCGGACAACGAAGCTTTCTTT
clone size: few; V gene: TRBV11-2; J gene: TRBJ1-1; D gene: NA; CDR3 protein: CASSWRQVSTEAFF; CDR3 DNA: TGTGCCAGCAGCTGGAGACAGGTCTCCACTGAAGCTTTCTTT
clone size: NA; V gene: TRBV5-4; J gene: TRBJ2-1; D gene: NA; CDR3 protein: CASSFSPSYNEQFF; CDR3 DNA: TGTGCCAGCAGCTTTAGCCCTTCCTACAATGAGCAGTTCTTC
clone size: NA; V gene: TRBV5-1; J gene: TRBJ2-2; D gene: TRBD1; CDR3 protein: CASSLRPITGTGIDGELFF; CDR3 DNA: TGCGCCAGCAGCCTTCGGCCCATTACCGGGACAGGGATTGACGGGGAGCTGTTTTTT
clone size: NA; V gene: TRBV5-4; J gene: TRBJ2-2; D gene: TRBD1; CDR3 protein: CASSPTGGKVGELFF; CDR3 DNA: TGTGCCAGCAGCCCTACAGGGGGTAAAGTCGGGGAGCTGTTTTTT
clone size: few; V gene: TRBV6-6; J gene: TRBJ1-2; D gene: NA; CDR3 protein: CASSRGRLNYGYTF; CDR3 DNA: TGTGCCAGCAGTCGGGGGCGGCTGAACTATGGCTACACCTTC
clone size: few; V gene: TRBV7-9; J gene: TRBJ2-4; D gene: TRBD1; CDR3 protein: CASSPWTGEAKNIQYF; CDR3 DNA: TGTGCCAGCAGCCCGTGGACAGGGGAGGCCAAAAACATTCAGTACTTC
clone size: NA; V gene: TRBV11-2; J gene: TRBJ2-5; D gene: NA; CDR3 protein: CASSLSRWSETQYF; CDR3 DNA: TGTGCCAGCAGCTTATCCCGGTGGTCCGAGACCCAGTACTTC
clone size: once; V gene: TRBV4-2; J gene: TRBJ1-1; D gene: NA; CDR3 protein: CASSWGRVNTEAFF; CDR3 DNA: TGTGCCAGCAGCTGGGGACGGGTGAACACTGAAGCTTTCTTT
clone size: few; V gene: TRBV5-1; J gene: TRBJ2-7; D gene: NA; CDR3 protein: CASSLTGGHYEQQYF; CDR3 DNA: TGCGCCAGCAGCTTGACGGGCGGCCACTACGAGCAGCAGTACTTC
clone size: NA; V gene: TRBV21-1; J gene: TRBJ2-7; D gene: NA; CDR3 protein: CASSFPSGQASYEQYF; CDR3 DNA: TGTGCCAGCAGCTTCCCCTCGGGACAGGCCTCCTACGAGCAGTACTTC
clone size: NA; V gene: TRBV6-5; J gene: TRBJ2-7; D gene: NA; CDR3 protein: CASSASYSYEQYF; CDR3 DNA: TGTGCCAGCAGTGCAAGTTATTCCTACGAGCAGTACTTC
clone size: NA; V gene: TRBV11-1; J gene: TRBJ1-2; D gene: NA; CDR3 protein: CASSVAGTAGGYTF; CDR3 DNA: TGTGCCAGCAGCGTAGCGGGGACTGCGGGCGGCTACACCTTC
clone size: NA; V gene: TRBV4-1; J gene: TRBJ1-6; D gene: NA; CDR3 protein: CASSHDIYASPLHF; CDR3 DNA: TGCGCCAGCAGCCATGACATATACGCTTCACCCCTCCACTTT
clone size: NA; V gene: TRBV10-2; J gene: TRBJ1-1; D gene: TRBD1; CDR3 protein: CASSDVGQGRAEAFF; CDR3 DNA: TGCGCCAGCAGTGATGTCGGACAGGGAAGGGCTGAAGCTTTCTTT
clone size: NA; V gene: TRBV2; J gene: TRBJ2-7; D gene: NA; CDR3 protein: CASSEGPSGYEQYF; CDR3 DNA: TGTGCCAGCAGTGAAGGTCCGTCGGGCTACGAGCAGTACTTC
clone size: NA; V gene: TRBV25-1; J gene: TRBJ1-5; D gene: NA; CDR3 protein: CASSEAGLQPQHF; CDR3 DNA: TGTGCCAGCAGTGAAGCAGGGCTTCAGCCCCAGCATTTT
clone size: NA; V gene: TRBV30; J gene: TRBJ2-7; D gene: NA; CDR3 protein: CAWSVGSMDEQYF; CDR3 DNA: TGTGCCTGGAGTGTGGGTAGCATGGACGAGCAGTACTTC
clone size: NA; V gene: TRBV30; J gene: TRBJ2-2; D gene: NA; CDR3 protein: CAWSLGFNTGELFF; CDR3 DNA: TGTGCCTGGAGTTTGGGCTTTAACACCGGGGAGCTGTTTTTT
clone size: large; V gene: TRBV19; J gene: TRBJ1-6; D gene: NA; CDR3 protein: CASSTGGPSSPLHF; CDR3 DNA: TGTGCCAGTAGTACCGGGGGCCCTAGTTCACCCCTCCACTTT
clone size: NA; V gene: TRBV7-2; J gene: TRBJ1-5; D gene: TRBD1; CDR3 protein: CASSLQGGNQPQHF; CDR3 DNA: TGTGCCAGCAGCTTACAGGGGGGAAATCAGCCCCAGCATTTT
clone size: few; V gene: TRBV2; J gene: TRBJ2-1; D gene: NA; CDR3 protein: CASGQYNEQFF; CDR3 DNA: TGTGCCAGCGGGCAGTACAATGAGCAGTTCTTC
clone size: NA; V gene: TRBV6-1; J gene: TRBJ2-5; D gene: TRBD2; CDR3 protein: CASEVSGGWKTQYF; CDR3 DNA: TGTGCCAGCGAGGTCAGCGGGGGCTGGAAGACCCAGTACTTC
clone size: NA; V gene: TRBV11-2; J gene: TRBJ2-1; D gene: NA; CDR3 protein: CASSPPPEHNEQFF; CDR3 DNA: TGTGCCAGCAGCCCCCCCCCTGAGCACAATGAGCAGTTCTTC
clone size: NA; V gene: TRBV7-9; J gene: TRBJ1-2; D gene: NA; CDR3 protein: CASSLGGGGQGGYTF; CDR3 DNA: TGTGCCAGCAGCTTAGGCGGAGGAGGGCAAGGTGGCTACACCTTC
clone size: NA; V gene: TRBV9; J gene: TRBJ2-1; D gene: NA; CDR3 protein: CASSLRGVVPSGEQFF; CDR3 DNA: TGTGCCAGCAGCCTCCGTGGGGTGGTTCCCTCGGGTGAGCAGTTCTTC
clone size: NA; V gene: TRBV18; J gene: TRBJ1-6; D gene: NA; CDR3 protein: CASSPSAQGIQNSPLHF; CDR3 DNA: TGTGCCAGCTCACCCTCCGCCCAGGGAATTCAGAATTCACCCCTCCACTTT
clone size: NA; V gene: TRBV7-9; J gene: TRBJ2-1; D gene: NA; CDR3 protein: CASSPLSNNEQFF; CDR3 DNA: TGTGCCAGCAGCCCCCTGAGTAACAATGAGCAGTTCTTC
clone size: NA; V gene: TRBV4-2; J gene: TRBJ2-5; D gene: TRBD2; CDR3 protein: CASSQVIAGGPETQYF; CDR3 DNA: TGTGCCAGCAGCCAAGTTATAGCGGGGGGGCCGGAGACCCAGTACTTC
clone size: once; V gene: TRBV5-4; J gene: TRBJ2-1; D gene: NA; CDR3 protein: CASSLVPDSYNEQFF; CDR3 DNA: TGTGCCAGCAGCTTGGTGCCGGACTCCTACAATGAGCAGTTCTTC
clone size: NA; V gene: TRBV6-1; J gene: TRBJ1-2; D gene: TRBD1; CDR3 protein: CASSALGQTGGYTF; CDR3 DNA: TGTGCCAGCAGTGCCCTGGGACAGACAGGCGGCTACACCTTC
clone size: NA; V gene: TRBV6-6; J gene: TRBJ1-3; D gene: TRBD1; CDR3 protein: CASSGTGRASGNTIYF; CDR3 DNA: TGTGCCAGCAGTGGGACAGGGAGGGCTTCGGGAAACACCATATATTTT
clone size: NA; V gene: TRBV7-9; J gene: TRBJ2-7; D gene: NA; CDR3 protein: CASSLATAPQQYF; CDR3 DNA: TGTGCCAGCAGCTTAGCCACGGCGCCCCAACAGTACTTC
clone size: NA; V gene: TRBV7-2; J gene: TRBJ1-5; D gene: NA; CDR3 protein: CASSPRTGFMVQPQHF; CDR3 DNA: TGTGCCAGCAGCCCCAGAACCGGGTTTATGGTACAGCCCCAGCATTTT
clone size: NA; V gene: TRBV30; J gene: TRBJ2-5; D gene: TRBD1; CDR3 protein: CARNEGTAQETQYF; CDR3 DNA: TGTGCCCGAAATGAGGGGACAGCCCAAGAGACCCAGTACTTC
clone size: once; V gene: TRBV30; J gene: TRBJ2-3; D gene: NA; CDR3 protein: CAWKVGRGYDTQYF; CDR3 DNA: TGTGCCTGGAAAGTCGGGCGGGGATACGATACGCAGTATTTT
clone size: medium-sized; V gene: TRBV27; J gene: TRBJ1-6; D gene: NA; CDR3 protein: CASSLVSPSLTRVHF; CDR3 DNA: TGTGCCAGCAGTTTGGTTTCTCCTTCGCTCACTAGGGTCCACTTT
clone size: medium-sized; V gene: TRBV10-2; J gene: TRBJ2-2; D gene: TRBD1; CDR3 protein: CASGPDRSSFKDF; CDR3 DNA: TGCGCCAGCGGCCCGGACAGGTCCTCTTTTAAGGATTTT
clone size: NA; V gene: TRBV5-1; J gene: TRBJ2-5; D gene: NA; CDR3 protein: CASRFQETQYF; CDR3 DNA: TGCGCCAGCAGATTCCAAGAGACCCAGTACTTC
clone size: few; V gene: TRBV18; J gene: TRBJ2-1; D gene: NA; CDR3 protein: CASSGQTGGNEQFF; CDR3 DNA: TGTGCCAGCTCGGGTCAGACTGGGGGGAATGAGCAGTTCTTC
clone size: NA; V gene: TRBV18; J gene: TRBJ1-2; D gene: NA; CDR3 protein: CASSRLQQGEDGYTF; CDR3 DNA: TGTGCCAGCTCCAGACTTCAACAGGGAGAAGATGGCTACACCTTC
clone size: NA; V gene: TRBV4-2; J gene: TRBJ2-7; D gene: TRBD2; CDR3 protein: CASSQPSGDYEQYF; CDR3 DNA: TGTGCCAGCAGCCAACCCAGCGGGGACTACGAGCAGTACTTC
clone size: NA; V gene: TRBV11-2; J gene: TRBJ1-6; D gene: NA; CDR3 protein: CASSLGGAVSPLHF; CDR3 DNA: TGTGCCAGCAGCTTAGGGGGCGCAGTTTCACCCCTCCACTTT
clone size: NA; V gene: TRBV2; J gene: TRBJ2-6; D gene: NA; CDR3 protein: CATARFSGANVLTF; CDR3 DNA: TGTGCTACAGCAAGGTTCTCTGGGGCCAACGTCCTGACTTTC
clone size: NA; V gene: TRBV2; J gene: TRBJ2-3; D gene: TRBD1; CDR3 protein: CASSVSGQSTDTQYF; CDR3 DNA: TGTGCCAGCAGTGTGTCGGGACAGAGCACAGATACGCAGTATTTT
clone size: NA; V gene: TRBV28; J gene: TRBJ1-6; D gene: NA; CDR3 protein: CASSLVNSPLHF; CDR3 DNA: TGTGCCAGCAGTTTAGTTAATTCACCCCTCCACTTT
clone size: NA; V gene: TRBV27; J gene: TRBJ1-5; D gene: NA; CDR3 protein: CASSFSWGTNQPQHF; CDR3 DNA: TGTGCCAGCAGTTTTTCCTGGGGTACCAATCAGCCCCAGCATTTT
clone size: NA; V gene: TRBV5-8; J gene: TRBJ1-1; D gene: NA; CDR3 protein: CASSLGQGMNTEAFF; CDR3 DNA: TGTGCCAGCAGCCTAGGGCAGGGAATGAACACTGAAGCTTTCTTT